This TCR beta chain was identified during a study of blood T cell repertoires in COVID-19. Overall study: Both acute and convalescent COVID-19 samples were obtained from the United States, Italy and Spain. Sample material is recorded as cDNA or gDNA derived from T cells, B-cell-depleted T cells, or PBMCs.

Per the original methods: Quantification of nucleated cells was approximated via reference gene primer amplification. Sequencing was performed with immunoSEQ multiplex PCR; in TCRdb, only in-frame clones are kept and a portion is missing. V, J and clone size are those of that table, while D and trimming were read from the DNA. The data contain about 100,000 clones, around nine tenths of them singletons. Looked up from germline, CDR1 is LNHDA and CDR2 is SQIVND (reference sequence). J gave up 1 base and V 6 bases, and 2 bases lay outside the gene matches. The CDR3 is 15 residues long. The receptor comes from a man between 45 and 60 years old with active or convalescent COVID-19. The sequenced sample was peripheral blood. The J gene is TRBJ2-3, the V gene TRBV19; 12 nucleotides align to TRBD2. The CDR3 sequence is CASRWTSGGTDTQYF. In nucleotides, the CDR3 is TGTGCCAGTAGGTGGACTAGCGGGGGCACAGATACGCAGTATTTT.